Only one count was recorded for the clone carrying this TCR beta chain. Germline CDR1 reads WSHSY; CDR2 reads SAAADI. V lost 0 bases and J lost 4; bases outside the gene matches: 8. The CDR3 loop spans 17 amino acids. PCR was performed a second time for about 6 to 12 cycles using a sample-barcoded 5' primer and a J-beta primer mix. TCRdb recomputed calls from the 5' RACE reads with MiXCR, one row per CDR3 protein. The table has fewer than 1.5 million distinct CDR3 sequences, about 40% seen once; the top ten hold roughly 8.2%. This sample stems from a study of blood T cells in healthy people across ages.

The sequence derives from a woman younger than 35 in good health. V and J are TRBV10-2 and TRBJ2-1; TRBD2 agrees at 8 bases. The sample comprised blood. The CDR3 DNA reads TGCGCCAGCAGTGAGTCGATTGGAGCGGGAGCTTACAATGAGCAGTTCTTC. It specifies CASSESIGAGAYNEQFF.